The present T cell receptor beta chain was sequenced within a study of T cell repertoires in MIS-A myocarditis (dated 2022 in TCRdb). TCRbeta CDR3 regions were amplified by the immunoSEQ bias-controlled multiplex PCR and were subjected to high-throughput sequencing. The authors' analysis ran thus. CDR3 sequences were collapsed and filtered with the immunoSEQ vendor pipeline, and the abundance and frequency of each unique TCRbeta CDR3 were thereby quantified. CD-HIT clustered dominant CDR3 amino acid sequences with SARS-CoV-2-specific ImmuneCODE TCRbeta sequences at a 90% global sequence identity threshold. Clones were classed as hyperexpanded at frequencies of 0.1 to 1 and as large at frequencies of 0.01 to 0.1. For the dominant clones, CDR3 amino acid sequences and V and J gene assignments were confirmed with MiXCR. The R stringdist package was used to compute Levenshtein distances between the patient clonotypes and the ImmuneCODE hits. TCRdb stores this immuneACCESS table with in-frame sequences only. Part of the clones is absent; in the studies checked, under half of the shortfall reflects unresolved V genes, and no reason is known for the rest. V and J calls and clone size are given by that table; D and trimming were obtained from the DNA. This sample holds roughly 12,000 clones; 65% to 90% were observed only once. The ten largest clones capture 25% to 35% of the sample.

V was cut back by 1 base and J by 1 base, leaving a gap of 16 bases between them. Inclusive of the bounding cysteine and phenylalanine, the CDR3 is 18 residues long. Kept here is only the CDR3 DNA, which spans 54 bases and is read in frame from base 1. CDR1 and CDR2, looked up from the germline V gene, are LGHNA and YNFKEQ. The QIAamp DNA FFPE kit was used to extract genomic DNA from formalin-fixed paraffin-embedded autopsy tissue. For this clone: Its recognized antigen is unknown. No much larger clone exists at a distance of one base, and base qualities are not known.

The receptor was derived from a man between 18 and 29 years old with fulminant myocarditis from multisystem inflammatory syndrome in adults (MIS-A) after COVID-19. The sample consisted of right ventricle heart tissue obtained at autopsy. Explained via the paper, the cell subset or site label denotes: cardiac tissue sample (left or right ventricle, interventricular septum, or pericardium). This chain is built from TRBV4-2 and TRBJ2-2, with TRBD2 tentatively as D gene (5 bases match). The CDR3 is CASSQGFMVGENTGELFF. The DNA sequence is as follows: TGTGCCAGCAGCCAAGGGTTCATGGTGGGAGAGAACACCGGGGAGCTGTTTTTT.